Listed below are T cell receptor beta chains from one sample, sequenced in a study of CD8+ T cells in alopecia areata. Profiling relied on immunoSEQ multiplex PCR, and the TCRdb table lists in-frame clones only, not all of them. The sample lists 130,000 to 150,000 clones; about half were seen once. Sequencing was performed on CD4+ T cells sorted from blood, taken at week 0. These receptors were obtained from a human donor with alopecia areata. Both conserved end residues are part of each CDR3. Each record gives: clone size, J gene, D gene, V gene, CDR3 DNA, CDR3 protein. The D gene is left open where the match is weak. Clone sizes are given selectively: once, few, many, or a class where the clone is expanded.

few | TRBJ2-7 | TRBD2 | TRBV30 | TGTGCCTGGAGTGTAGGTGGGAGGGCCAATGAGCAGTACTTC | CAWSVGGRANEQYF
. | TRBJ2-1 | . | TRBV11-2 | TGTGCCAGCAGCTTTACGGGAGATTACAATGAGCAGTTCTTC | CASSFTGDYNEQFF
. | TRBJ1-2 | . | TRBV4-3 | TGCGCCAGCAGCCAAGGGGGAAGAACCGTCGGTGGCTACACCTTC | CASSQGGRTVGGYTF
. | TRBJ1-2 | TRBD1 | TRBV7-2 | TGTGCCAGCAGCTTGAGGACAGGGGGCGAGGGTGGCTACACCTTC | CASSLRTGGEGGYTF
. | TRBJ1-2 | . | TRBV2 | TGTGCCAGCAGTGAAGAGGTTAACTATGGCTACACCTTC | CASSEEVNYGYTF
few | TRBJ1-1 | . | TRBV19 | TGTGCCAGTATCGGAGGGGGAAGGACTGAAGCTTTCTTT | CASIGGGRTEAFF
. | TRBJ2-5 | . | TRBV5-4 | TGTGCCAGCAGCGCCCAGGGGCGGCAAGAGACCCAGTACTTC | CASSAQGRQETQYF
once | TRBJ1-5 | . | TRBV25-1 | TGTGCCAGCAGTGGGTCCAGGGATCAGCCCCAGCATTTT | CASSGSRDQPQHF
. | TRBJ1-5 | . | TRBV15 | TGTGCCACCAGCACATCTCCGGCGGTTGGTCCCCAGCATTTT | CATSTSPAVGPQHF
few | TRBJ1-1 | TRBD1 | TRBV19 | TGTGCCAGTAGTGGTCGACAGGGAAGACACACTGAAGCTTTCTTT | CASSGRQGRHTEAFF
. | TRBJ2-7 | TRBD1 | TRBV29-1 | TGCAGCGTTGGAAGGGACAGGGTCTACGAGCAGTACTTC | CSVGRDRVYEQYF
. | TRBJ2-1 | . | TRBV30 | TGTGCCTGGAGTCCAAATCTGGGACGCCCGTTCTTC | CAWSPNLGRPFF
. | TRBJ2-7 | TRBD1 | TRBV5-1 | TGCGCCAGCAGCTTGGGCTCGAACACAGGGGGCGGCTACGAGCAGTACTTC | CASSLGSNTGGGYEQYF
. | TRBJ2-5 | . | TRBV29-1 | TGCAGCGTTGCTGGACGGCAAGAGACCCAGTACTTC | CSVAGRQETQYF
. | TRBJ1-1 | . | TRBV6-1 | TGTGCCAGCAGTGAAAATAGGAACACTGAAGCTTTCTTT | CASSENRNTEAFF
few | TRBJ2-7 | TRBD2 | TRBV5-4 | TGTGCCAGCAGCCCTCCCGGGACTAGAACCTACGAGCAGTACTTC | CASSPPGTRTYEQYF
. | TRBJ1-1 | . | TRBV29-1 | TGCAGCGTTGAAGACTCTGGGGATGGGGCTGAAGCTTTCTTT | CSVEDSGDGAEAFF
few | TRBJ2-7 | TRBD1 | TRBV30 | TGTGCCTGGAGTATCGACAGGGGGCAGAGGGAGCAGTACTTC | CAWSIDRGQREQYF
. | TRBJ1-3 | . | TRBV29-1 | TGCAGCGTTGGGGTACCGGGCGACACCATATATTTT | CSVGVPGDTIYF
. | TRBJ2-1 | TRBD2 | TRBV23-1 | TGCGCCAGCAGCCTCCTCGCGGGGGGGTGCTTCAATGAGCAGTTCTTC | CASSLLAGGCFNEQFF
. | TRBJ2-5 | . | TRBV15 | TGTGCCACCAGCAGAGACCCTTACCCCCAGGAGACCCAGTACTTC | CATSRDPYPQETQYF
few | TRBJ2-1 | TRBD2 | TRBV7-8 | TGTGCCAGCACTCTTAGGCTAGCGGGAGGTAATGAGCAGTTCTTC | CASTLRLAGGNEQFF
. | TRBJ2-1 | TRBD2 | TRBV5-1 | TGCGCCAGCAGCTTGAGACTAGCGGGCAATGAGCAGTTCTTC | CASSLRLAGNEQFF
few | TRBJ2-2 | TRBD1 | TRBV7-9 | TGTGCCAGCAGCTCGAGGGACAGGGGGCTGCCGAACACCGGGGAGCTGTTTTTT | CASSSRDRGLPNTGELFF
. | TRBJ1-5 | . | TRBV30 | TGTGCCTGGAGTGATCTCCAGGGTAAACGGCCCCAGCATTTT | CAWSDLQGKRPQHF
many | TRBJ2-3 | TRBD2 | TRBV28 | TGTGCCAGCACTAGCGGAACAGATACGCAGTATTTT | CASTSGTDTQYF
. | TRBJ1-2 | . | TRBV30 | TGTGCCTGGAGTGTAGATAATTTTGGCTACACCTTC | CAWSVDNFGYTF
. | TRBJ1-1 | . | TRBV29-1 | TGCAGCGTTGGGAGCGCCAGGAGAACAGCTGAAGCTTTCTTT | CSVGSARRTAEAFF
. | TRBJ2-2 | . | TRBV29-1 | TGCAGCGTTGCAGGGGCCCCCGGGGAGCTGTTTTTT | CSVAGAPGELFF
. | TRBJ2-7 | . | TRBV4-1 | TGCGCCAGCAGCCAAGTTACAGGGCGGGTAGGCTACGAGCAGTACTTC | CASSQVTGRVGYEQYF
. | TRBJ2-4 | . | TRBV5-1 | TGCGCCAGCAGCTTGGTATCCAGCGGGCGTGAAAACATTCAGTACTTC | CASSLVSSGRENIQYF
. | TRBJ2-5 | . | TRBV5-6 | TGTGCCAGCAGCTTGAGGTTTAGGGAGACCCAGTACTTC | CASSLRFRETQYF
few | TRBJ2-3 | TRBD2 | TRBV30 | TGTGCCTGGAGTGTCGGTAGCGGGGGTAGCACAGATACGCAGTATTTT | CAWSVGSGGSTDTQYF
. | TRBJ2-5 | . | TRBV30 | TGTGCCTGGAGTAAAAGACTAGTCTCAGAGACCCAGTACTTC | CAWSKRLVSETQYF